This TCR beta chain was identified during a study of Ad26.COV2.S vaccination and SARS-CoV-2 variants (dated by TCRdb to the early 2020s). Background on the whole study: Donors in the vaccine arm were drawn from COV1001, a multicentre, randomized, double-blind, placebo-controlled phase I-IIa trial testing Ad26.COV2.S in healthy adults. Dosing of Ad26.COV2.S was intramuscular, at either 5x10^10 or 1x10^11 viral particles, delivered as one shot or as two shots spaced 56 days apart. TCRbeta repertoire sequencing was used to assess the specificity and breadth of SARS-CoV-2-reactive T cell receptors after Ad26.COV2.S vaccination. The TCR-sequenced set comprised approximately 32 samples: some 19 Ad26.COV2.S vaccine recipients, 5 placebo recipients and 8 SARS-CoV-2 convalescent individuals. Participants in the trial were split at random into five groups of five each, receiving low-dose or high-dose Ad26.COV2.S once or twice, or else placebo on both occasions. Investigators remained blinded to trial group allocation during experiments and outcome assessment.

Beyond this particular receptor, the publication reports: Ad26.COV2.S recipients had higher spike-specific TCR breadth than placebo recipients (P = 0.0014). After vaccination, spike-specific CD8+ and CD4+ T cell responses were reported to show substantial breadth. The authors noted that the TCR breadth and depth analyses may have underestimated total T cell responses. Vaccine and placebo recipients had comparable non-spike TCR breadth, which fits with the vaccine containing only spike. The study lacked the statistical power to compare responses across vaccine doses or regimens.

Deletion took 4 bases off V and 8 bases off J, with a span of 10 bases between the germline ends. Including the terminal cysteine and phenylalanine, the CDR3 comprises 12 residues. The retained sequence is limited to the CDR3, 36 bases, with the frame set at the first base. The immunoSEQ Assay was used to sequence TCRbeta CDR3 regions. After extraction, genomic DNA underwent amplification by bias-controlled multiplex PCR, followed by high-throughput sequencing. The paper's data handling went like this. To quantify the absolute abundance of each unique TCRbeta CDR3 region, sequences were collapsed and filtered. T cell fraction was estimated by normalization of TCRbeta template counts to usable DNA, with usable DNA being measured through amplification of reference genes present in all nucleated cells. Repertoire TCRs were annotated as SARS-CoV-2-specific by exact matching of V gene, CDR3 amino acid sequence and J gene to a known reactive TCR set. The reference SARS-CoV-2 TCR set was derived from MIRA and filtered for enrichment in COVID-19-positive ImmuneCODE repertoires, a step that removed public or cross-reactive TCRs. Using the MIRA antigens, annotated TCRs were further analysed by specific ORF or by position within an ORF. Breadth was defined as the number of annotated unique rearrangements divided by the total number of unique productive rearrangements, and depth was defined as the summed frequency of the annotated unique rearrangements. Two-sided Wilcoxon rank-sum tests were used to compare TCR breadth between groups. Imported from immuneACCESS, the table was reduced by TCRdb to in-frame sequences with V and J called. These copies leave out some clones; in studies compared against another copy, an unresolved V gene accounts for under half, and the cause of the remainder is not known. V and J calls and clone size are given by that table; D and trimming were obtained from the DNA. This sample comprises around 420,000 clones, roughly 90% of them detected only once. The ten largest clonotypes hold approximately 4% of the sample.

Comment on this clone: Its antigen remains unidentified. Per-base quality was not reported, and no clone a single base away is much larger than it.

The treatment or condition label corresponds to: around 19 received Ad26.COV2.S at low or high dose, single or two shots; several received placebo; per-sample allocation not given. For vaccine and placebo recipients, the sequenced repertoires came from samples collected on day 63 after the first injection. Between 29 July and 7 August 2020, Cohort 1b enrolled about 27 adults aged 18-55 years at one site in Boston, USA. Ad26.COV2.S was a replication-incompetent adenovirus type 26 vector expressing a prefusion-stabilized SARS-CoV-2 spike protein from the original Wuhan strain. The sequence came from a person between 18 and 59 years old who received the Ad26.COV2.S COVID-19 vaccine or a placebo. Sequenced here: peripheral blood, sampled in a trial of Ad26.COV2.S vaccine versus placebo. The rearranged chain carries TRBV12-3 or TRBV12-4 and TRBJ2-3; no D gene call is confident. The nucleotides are TGTGCCAGCAGTTGGGGTGTGGGTACGCAGTATTTT. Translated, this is CASSWGVGTQYF.